This T cell receptor (beta chain) emerged from a study of cytomegalovirus exposure and HLA in healthy donors. The study ran its PCR with 60 Vbeta and 13 Jbeta primers. Assay used: immunoSEQ multiplex PCR; TCRdb lists only in-frame clones, some missing. This table has about 69,000 clones, 65% to 70% appearing once. This clone was detected a few times. This CDR3 has 15 residues. Unmatched junction bases numbered 1, after V lost 0 bases and J lost 2 bases. CDR1 SGHTA and CDR2 FQGTGA come from the germline V gene. The clonotype originates from a woman under 40 in good health and CMV-seronegative. Source material: PBMCs. The V call is TRBV7-3, the J call TRBJ2-5, with 9 bases matching TRBD2. CDR3 sequence: CASSLTLAGQETQYF. The CDR3 DNA follows: TGTGCCAGCAGCTTAACTCTAGCGGGGCAAGAGACCCAGTACTTC.